Presented here are 25 T cell receptor beta chains from one specimen sequenced in a study of T-cell reconstitution after alpha-beta-depleted transplantation in children. Unique molecular identifiers were incorporated into the prepared TCRbeta library. TCRdb recomputed calls from the PCR reads with MiXCR, one row per CDR3 protein. Of 500,000 to 650,000 distinct CDR3 sequences in the sample, around 10% are singletons; the top ten hold 11% to 15%. The sequencing here drew on PBMCs, mostly from graft donor cells, taken 180 days after TCRalphabeta/CD19-depleted stem cell transplant. The receptors originated from a female patient between 2 and 15 years old who had a stem cell transplant for aplastic anemia, so the T cells may come from the graft donor.

This clonotype has just a few counts. V and J are TRBV27 and TRBJ2-7; D is possibly TRBD1 or TRBD2 (5 bases each). Deletions cut 5 bases from V and 6 bases from J, with 20 bases between. This CDR3 is built from 15 residues. Germline CDR1 and CDR2: MNHEY and SMNVEV (reference sequence). CDR3 coding DNA: TGTGCCAGCAGTCCCCTCGCCGAGGGGTTTGGCGAGCAGTACGTC. It encodes CASSPLAEGFGEQYV.

Many counts were recorded for this clonotype. The genes are TRBV18 and TRBJ2-1, with D perhaps TRBD1 or TRBD2 (5 bases each). V was shortened by 3 bases and J by 0 bases, with 12 bases between the two germline ends. Germline CDR1 reads KGHSH; CDR2 reads LQKENI. The CDR3 is 16 amino acids. CDR3 sequence reads: CASSPLGVSSYNEQFF. Written as DNA, the CDR3 is TGTGCCAGCTCACCGTTGGGGGTAAGCTCCTACAATGAGCAGTTCTTC.

This clonotype was counted a few times. The CDR3, as DNA: TGCGCCAGCAGCCAAGATCGCAGCCACAGGGGCACTGAAGCTTTCTTT. The encoded protein is CASSQDRSHRGTEAFF. The rearrangement links TRBV4-3 to TRBJ1-1, with TRBD1 matching 7 bases. The CDR3 spans 16 residues. The V and J ends lost 0 bases and 4 bases, in that order; junction bases with no gene match: 8. Germline assignment: CDR1 LGHNA and CDR2 YSLEER.

As DNA, the CDR3 is TGTGCCAGCAGCTTACAGGGTGTGGAGACCCAGTACTTC. Translated: CASSLQGVETQYF. The chain recombines TRBV7-7 with TRBJ2-5; D may be TRBD1 (5 bases). CDR1 SSHAT and CDR2 FNYEAQ come from the germline V gene (reference sequence). The CDR3 consists of 13 residues. Trimming cost V 2 bases and J 5 bases, with 9 bases left between them.

The chain recombines TRBV28 with TRBJ2-5; maybe TRBD1 (5 bases). V gave up 5 bases and J gave up 4 bases, with 11 bases separating them. The CDR3 loop spans 13 amino acids. Germline CDR1 MDHEN, CDR2 SYDVKM. The CDR3 spells CASSVPGSETQYF. CDR3 DNA: TGTGCCAGCAGTGTTCCAGGGTCAGAGACCCAGTACTTC. The whole variable domain, remainder taken from reference TRBV28 and TRBJ2-5, is DVKVTQSSRYLVKRTGEKVFLECVQDMDHENMFWYRQDPGLGLRLIYFSYDVKMKEKGDIPEGYSVSREKKERFSLILESASTNQTSMYLCASSVPGSETQYFGPGTRLLVL.

This clonotype was counted once. The rearrangement uses TRBV20-1 and TRBJ2-7; 9 nucleotides line up with TRBD1. The CDR3 spans 17 residues. Germline V gene lookup returns CDR1 DFQATT and CDR2 SNEGSKA (reference sequence). Trimming at V came to 4 bases and at J to 2 bases, leaving 15 bases not matched to a gene. For the CDR3, the DNA is TGCAGTGCTACAGGACGGGACAGGGCGGAGGGGGCCTACGAGCAGTACGTC. Residues: CSATGRDRAEGAYEQYV.

This clonotype has a handful of counts. The chain recombines TRBV21-1 with TRBJ2-7. TRBV21-1 is a pseudogene segment. The CDR3 length is 13 residues. The CDR3 region has the DNA TGTGCCAGCAGCAAAGTTCGGCATTACGAGCAGTACGTC. It is translated as CASSKVRHYEQYV.

In its sample, this clonotype was seen a few times. The rearrangement links TRBV14 to TRBJ1-3; D is possibly TRBD1 (6 bases). Looked up from germline, CDR1 is SGHDN and CDR2 is FVKESK. The CDR3 contains 15 residues. Deletions cut 2 bases from V and 3 bases from J, with 11 bases between. The CDR3 DNA reads TGTGCCAGCAGCCAACAGGGGTCCGTTGGAAACACCATATATTTT. This sequence encodes CASSQQGSVGNTIYF.

The rearrangement links TRBV5-1 to TRBJ2-1; TRBD2 matches 12 bases. Per germline, CDR1 SGHRS and CDR2 YFSETQ. The CDR3 has 17 amino acids. The V segment lost 1 base and the J segment 15 bases; nucleotides outside the gene matches: 17. Written as DNA, the CDR3 is TGCGCCAGCAGCTTGAAGGGGCGGTGGCTAGCGGGAGGGCACCGGTTCTTC. The encoded protein is CASSLKGRWLAGGHRFF.

This clonotype was detected only a few times. V gene TRBV5-1 combines with J gene TRBJ2-7, with D possibly called TRBD1 or TRBD2 (6 bases each). V shed 3 bases and J shed 2 bases, with 18 bases lying between them. The CDR3 has 16 residues. CDR1 and CDR2 from the germline V gene are SGHRS and YFSETQ. CDR3 DNA: TGCGCCAGCAGCTCTTCCCTACAGGGAGGCCCCTACGAGCAGTACTTC. Its protein is CASSSSLQGGPYEQYF.

This clonotype was recorded a few times. The J gene is TRBJ2-1, the V gene TRBV6-2 or TRBV6-3, with 8 bases lining up with TRBD1. Germline CDR1 reads MNHEY; CDR2 reads SVGEGT. V shed 8 bases, J shed 5 bases, and the junction held 20 bases outside the gene matches. The CDR3 totals 18 residues. The CDR3 is CASRSRLDRDSVHNEQFF. In nucleotides, the CDR3 is TGTGCCAGCCGTAGCCGGTTGGACAGGGATTCAGTGCACAATGAGCAGTTCTTC.

The table lists this clonotype with a few counts. The chain employs TRBV5-1 and TRBJ2-3; D is possibly TRBD2 (6 bases). Germline V gene lookup returns CDR1 SGHRS and CDR2 YFSETQ. CDR3 length: 15 amino acids. Deletions cut 5 bases from V and 2 bases from J, with 15 bases between. The CDR3 region is CASSTGDFYTDTQYF. CDR3 nucleotides: TGCGCCAGCAGTACGGGGGATTTCTACACAGATACGCAGTATTTT. The variable domain in full, with the rest retrieved from reference TRBV5-1 and TRBJ2-3, is KAGVTQTPRYLIKTRGQQVTLSCSPISGHRSVSWYQQTPGQGLQFLFEYFSETQRNKGNFPGRFSGRQFSNSRSEMNVSTLELGDSALYLCASSTGDFYTDTQYFGPGTRLTVL.

The table lists this clonotype with many counts. V is TRBV28 and J is TRBJ2-3; 10 nucleotides align to TRBD1. The germline V gene has CDR1 MDHEN and CDR2 SYDVKM. The CDR3 is made up of 14 amino acids. Trimming at V came to 7 bases and at J to 4 bases, leaving 5 bases not matched to a gene. CDR3 DNA sequence: TGTGCCAGCACCGGGACAGGGGTCCCAGATACGCAGTATTTT. Translation: CASTGTGVPDTQYF.

The chain combines TRBV12-5 with TRBJ1-1; 9 nucleotides agree with TRBD1. Per germline, CDR1 LGHNT and CDR2 FRNRAP. Losses at the gene ends were 4 bases for V and 4 bases for J; bases not matched to a gene: 7. The CDR3 runs 15 residues. The CDR3 loop is CASGSRTGEGTEAFF. Here the CDR3 DNA reads TGTGCTAGTGGTTCTAGGACAGGGGAGGGCACTGAAGCTTTCTTT.

The chain couples TRBV28 to TRBJ1-2; D remains ambiguous. Germline CDR1 MDHEN, CDR2 SYDVKM. The CDR3 totals 12 residues. Trimming took 7 bases from V and 5 from J, leaving 11 bases between them. CDR3: CASTRIGYGYTF. The CDR3 DNA reads TGTGCCAGCACCAGAATAGGGTATGGCTACACCTTC.

The V and J genes are TRBV6-1 and TRBJ2-7; tentatively, D is TRBD2 (5 bases). V gave up 5 bases and J gave up 3 bases, with 11 bases separating them. The CDR3 is 13 amino acids. Per the germline V gene, CDR1 is MNHNS and CDR2 is SASEGT. As DNA, the CDR3 is TGTGCCAGCAGTACCCGGGATTACTACGAGCAGTACTTC. This encodes CASSTRDYYEQYF.

This clonotype was seen at least ten times. This chain joins TRBV5-1 and TRBJ2-1; possible D gene TRBD2, 6 bases. CDR3 length: 13 amino acids. Germline CDR1 and CDR2: SGHRS and YFSETQ. Written as DNA, the CDR3 is TGCGTTTCGGGAGTAGATGAGTACAATGAGCAGTTCTTC. As protein: CVSGVDEYNEQFF.

The rearrangement joins TRBV2 to TRBJ2-6; no clear D. Trimming cost V 8 bases and J 2 bases, with 10 bases left between them. CDR1 and CDR2 from the germline V gene are SNHLY and FYNNEI. The CDR3 is 14 residues long. The CDR3 is CASYYGPGANVLTF. The CDR3 DNA reads TGTGCCAGCTACTACGGCCCTGGGGCCAACGTCCTGACTTTC.

This clonotype was detected many times. This sequence joins TRBV5-6 and TRBJ2-3; TRBD2 might be the D (6 bases). There are 14 residues in the CDR3. The ends were cut back, 4 bases at V and 6 bases at J, with 15 bases in the middle. From germline, CDR1 is SGHDT and CDR2 YYEEEE. CDR3 protein: CASSHGGAGDTQYF. In nucleotides, the CDR3 is TGTGCCAGCAGCCACGGGGGAGCGGGTGATACGCAGTATTTT.

In its sample, this clonotype was seen many times. The chain carries TRBV11-2 and TRBJ2-5, with 8 bases aligning to TRBD2. The CDR3 is made up of 13 amino acids. The V gene's germline CDR1 is SGHAT and CDR2 FQNNGV. Germline trimming cut 7 bases from V and 5 bases from J; bases unmatched to any gene: 6. This CDR3 reads CASTKTGGETQYF. The CDR3 DNA reads TGTGCCAGCACCAAAACGGGAGGGGAGACCCAGTACTTC. Full variable domain (outside the CDR3, taken from reference TRBV11-2 and TRBJ2-5): EAGVAQSPRYKIIEKRQSVAFWCNPISGHATLYWYQQILGQGPKLLIQFQNNGVVDDSQLPKDRFSAERLKGVDSTLKIQPAKLEDSAVYLCASTKTGGETQYFGPGTRLLVL.

The J gene is TRBJ1-5, the V gene TRBV30; D remains unclear. Trimming stripped 2 bases from V and 4 bases from J, with 12 bases between. The length of the CDR3 is 14 residues. Germline assignment: CDR1 GTSNPN and CDR2 SVGIG (reference sequence). The CDR3 nucleotides are TGTGCCTGGAGTCGAACACAGCTAAATCAGCCCCAGCATTTT. The encoded protein is CAWSRTQLNQPQHF.

This clonotype was recorded many times. The chain combines TRBV29-1 with TRBJ2-7; D may correspond to TRBD1 or TRBD2 (6 bases each). The CDR3 spans 13 residues. The V gene's germline CDR1 is SQVTM and CDR2 ANQGSEA. Trimming pared 4 bases from V and 0 bases from J, leaving 10 bases between. The CDR3 region is CSVAQGLSYEQYF. CDR3 DNA: TGCAGCGTTGCACAGGGACTCTCCTACGAGCAGTACTTC.

CDR3 amino acids: CASRTSTGKKQFF. The CDR3 DNA is TGTGCCAGCAGAACCTCGACTGGTAAGAAGCAGTTCTTC. This chain links TRBV6-2 or TRBV6-3 with TRBJ2-1; D remains ambiguous. V was cut by 6 bases and J by 11 bases, with 17 bases left in between. The germline V gene encodes CDR1 MNHEY and CDR2 SVGEGT. CDR3 length equals 13 residues.

This clonotype was recorded at least ten times. The genes are TRBV6-5 and TRBJ2-1; D is perhaps TRBD2 (6 bases). The CDR3 loop spans 12 amino acids. V was cut by 6 bases and J by 7 bases, with 10 bases left in between. The germline V gene has CDR1 MNHEY and CDR2 SVGAGI. The CDR3 sequence is CASSPGGNEQFF. The DNA of the CDR3 is TGTGCCAGCAGCCCCGGGGGAAATGAGCAGTTCTTC.

This clonotype has just a few counts. The chain carries TRBV4-2 and TRBJ2-7; 7 positions agree with TRBD2. CDR3 length equals 14 residues. From germline, CDR1 is LGHNA and CDR2 YNFKEQ. Unmatched junction bases numbered 0, after V lost 1 base and J lost 0 bases. In DNA form, the CDR3 reads TGTGCCAGCAGCCAAGGGACTAGCTCCTACGAGCAGTACTTC. Protein sequence: CASSQGTSSYEQYF.